The rows below give T cell receptor beta chains drawn from one sample of a study of T-cell reconstitution after alpha-beta-depleted transplantation in children. TCRdb fed the PCR reads into MiXCR, producing one record per CDR3 protein. The sample shows some 500,000 distinct CDR3 sequences, approximately 29% of them seen only once. The input for sequencing was PBMCs from the stem cell graft donor, taken from the stem cell graft. These receptors came from a human donor who donated a stem cell graft to a child with aplastic anemia. The CDR3 runs from the conserved cysteine through the conserved F or W. The D gene is left open where the match is weak. Where a row states a size, it is once, few, many or the class of an expanded clone; other rows omit it.

>.|.|TRBJ1-4|TRBV6-1
CASSAPSARMDEKLFF
TGTGCCAGCAGTGCACCCTCCGCCAGGATGGATGAAAAACTGTTTTTT
>few|TRBD1|TRBJ1-6|TRBV20-1
CSAYTGTGLNSPLHF
TGCAGTGCCTACACAGGGACAGGTTTGAATTCACCCCTCCACTTT
>.|.|TRBJ1-2|TRBV20-1
CSARGGGRNYGYTF
TGCAGTGCTAGAGGCGGGGGACGCAACTATGGCTACACCTTC
>.|TRBD1|TRBJ2-7|TRBV7-2
CASSPTGIEQYF
TGTGCCAGCAGCCCGACAGGGATCGAGCAGTACTTC
>.|.|TRBJ1-5|TRBV10-3
CAISEVQHQPQHF
TGTGCCATCAGTGAGGTACAGCACCAGCCCCAGCATTTT
>.|TRBD1|TRBJ1-1|TRBV28
CASIHRGKGTEAFF
TGTGCCAGCATTCACAGGGGAAAAGGCACTGAAGCTTTCTTT
>few|TRBD2|TRBJ2-1|TRBV6-2/TRBV6-3
CASSYRGTSGPNEQFF
TGTGCCAGCAGTTACCGGGGGACTAGCGGGCCTAACGAGCAGTTCTTC
>few|TRBD2|TRBJ2-7|TRBV12-3/TRBV12-4
CASSLATSGSYEQYF
TGTGCCAGCAGTTTAGCGACTAGCGGGAGCTACGAGCAGTACTTC
>.|.|TRBJ2-2|TRBV20-1
CSARDRTARTGELFF
TGCAGTGCTAGAGATAGGACAGCAAGAACCGGGGAGCTGTTTTTT
>.|.|TRBJ2-2|TRBV13
CASSLGRRTNTGELFF
TGTGCCAGCAGCTTAGGCAGGAGAACGAACACCGGGGAGCTGTTTTTT
>.|.|TRBJ1-2|TRBV12-3/TRBV12-4
CASSLALGGLMSGYTF
TGTGCCAGCAGTTTAGCTCTGGGGGGGCTAATGAGTGGCTACACCTTC
>.|TRBD1|TRBJ1-2|TRBV5-4
CASSYEPDRANGYTF
TGTGCCAGCAGCTATGAACCTGACAGGGCCAATGGCTACACCTTC
>few|.|TRBJ2-1|TRBV6-5
CASSWTPSYNEQFF
TGTGCCAGCAGTTGGACACCGTCCTACAATGAGCAGTTCTTC